This record concerns one T cell receptor beta chain sequence. CDR1 is SNHLY and CDR2 is FYNNEI in the germline V gene. CDR3 length: 13 residues. Trimming cost V 8 bases and J 6 bases, with 14 bases left between them. The entry originates in a study of T cell responses to AZD1222 COVID-19 vaccine. Measured with immunoSEQ multiplex PCR; TCRdb has only the in-frame clones, and not every one. The sample yields approximately 100,000 clones, about 95% seen once. V usage is TRBV2 and J usage is TRBJ2-1; no reliable D call. The clonotype originates from an adult in good health. Sequencing used peripheral blood, obtained on day 0 of AZD1222 vaccination. In DNA, the CDR3 is TGTGCCAGCTGTGGCGGTTTGGGCAATGAGCAGTTCTTC. It is translated as CASCGGLGNEQFF.